The present TCR beta chain was sequenced within a study of beta chain features in type 1 diabetes (dated by TCRdb to 2017 to 2018). About the full investigation: Mean age, gender distribution, total cell number and subset yield were not different between patients and healthy donors. A total of 90 million to 130 million sorted cells were examined across all samples, and a strong correlation was observed between cell number per subset and RNA yield. In the study, recently diagnosed type 1 diabetes patients and matched healthy donors were compared on the TCRB repertoires of their sorted circulating CD4+ T cell subsets. Naive and central memory subsets were obtained from all 30 or so donors, but regulatory and stem cell-like memory subsets were isolated from only 8 patients and roughly 8 healthy donors.

All of the isolated RNA was reverse transcribed with the High Capacity cDNA Reverse Transcription Kit, so expressed TCRB transcripts were sequenced. Deep immunoSEQ sequencing was applied to naive, central memory and regulatory T cell samples, giving an average of about 3.4 million total reads per sample. After sorted cells were lysed in RLT buffer, RNA was extracted with DNase-treated RNeasy Micro or Mini kits, with the choice depending on cell number. To prevent cross-contamination, every cell subset was processed on its own, while patient and healthy donor samples were processed together. The immunoSEQ multiplex PCR was used to amplify TCRB sequences from cDNA, generating 87-bp fragments that spanned the CDR3 region. Amplicons were sequenced on the Illumina HiSeq platform. Per the authors' processing: PCR bias was computationally corrected using synthetic template baselines, reads within Hamming distance 2 were collapsed, and singletons that could not be merged were discarded. Reads were aligned against IMGT to assign V, D and J genes, CDR3 length and insertions or deletions at six rearrangement sites. Within each subset, clonotype counts were normalized to sorted cell number, and only after that were true diversity and Gini coefficients computed with the tcR R package. The overlap coefficient, calculated on TCRB nucleotide sequences, was used to quantify repertoire sharing. Out-of-frame TCRB sequences from naive cells were analyzed to stand in for the pre-selection repertoire. TCRdb took over this immuneACCESS table, retaining in-frame rearrangements with V and J assigned. Such tables are incomplete; in checked studies, under half of the missing clones stem from an unresolved V gene, and the remainder is unexplained. That table supplies the V and J calls and clone size; D and trimming were determined from the DNA. The sample table shows approximately 150,000 clones, and roughly 10% are seen once. Roughly 1.4% of the sample is taken by the ten largest.

A word on this clone: Its recognized antigen is unknown. Base qualities were left out, and no much larger clone turns up one base away.

From each donor, a single peripheral blood sample of around 0.12 L on average was drawn into heparinised tubes. A BD FACSAria II and a panel including CD45RO, CCR7, CD25, CD127, CD95 and CD27 were used to sort naive, central memory, regulatory and stem cell-like memory CD4+ T cells. Purity was above 98% for every sorted population. PBMCs were separated immediately by Lymphoprep density gradient centrifugation and were stained directly, without being cultured. So that batch effects would be minimized, each experiment stained and sorted samples in pairs, pairing one healthy donor with one patient. Beyond this particular receptor, the publication reports: Shorter templates might be favored by PCR, yet because patient and control samples were amplified and corrected together, any such skew would affect both groups equally. Because cDNA was sequenced instead of genomic DNA, activated cells with high expression could be over-represented, although the groups did not differ in activation or CD3 levels. HLA sub-analyses involved small numbers of individuals, so any influence of HLA type on TCRB rearrangement remained unresolved. Naive, central memory and regulatory TCRB repertoires appeared to be more similar among patients than among healthy donors. Type 1 diabetes patients showed a moderate but significant shortening of TCRB CDR3 length in all four CD4+ subsets. At VDJ recombination sites, patients with type 1 diabetes made fewer insertions and deleted more nucleotides, a pattern implying thymic rearrangement abnormalities.

Input material: naive CD4+ T cells from blood. This specimen's cell subset or site label, interpreted: true naive CD4+ T cells. This TCR derives from a man aged 18 to 30 in good health.

The DNA reads TGTGCCAGCAGCTTATTACAGGGGAATTCACCCCTCCACTTT. This translates into CASSLLQGNSPLHF. The rearranged chain carries TRBV7-9 and TRBJ1-6; 7 middle bases align to TRBD1. From a lookup of the germline V gene (reference sequence), CDR1 and CDR2 are SEHNR and FQNEAQ. The CDR3 measures 14 amino acids from cysteine to phenylalanine. Kept here is only the CDR3 DNA, which spans 42 bases and is read in frame from base 1. Here V drops 2 bases and J drops 7 bases, and the junction holds 2 bases not matched to any gene.